One sample yielded the 5 T cell receptor beta chains listed below, sequenced in a study of technical replicates of blood from several donors. The protocol was immunoSEQ multiplex PCR, while the TCRdb copy is restricted to in-frame clones and leaves out a portion. The sample includes some 71,000 clones, nearly 98% of them seen just once. Sample: T cells isolated from PBMCs. These receptors were collected from a human donor in good health.

The rearrangement uses TRBV6-1 and TRBJ2-5, with TRBD1 matching 11 bases. With V trimmed by 6 bases and J by 4 bases, 4 bases remained unmatched. CDR1 and CDR2 from the germline V gene are MNHNS and SASEGT. CDR3 length equals 14 residues. In DNA, the CDR3 is TGTGCCAGCAGACGGGGACAGGGGGTAGAGACCCAGTACTTC. Translated: CASRRGQGVETQYF.

The chain recombines TRBV5-1 with TRBJ2-7; TRBD2 matches at 9 bases. Germline CDR1 SGHRS, CDR2 YFSETQ. V trimming: 5 bases; J trimming: 6 bases; junction bases outside the gene matches: 6. The CDR3 is made up of 13 amino acids. CDR3 sequence: CASSWGLAVEQYF. CDR3 DNA: TGCGCCAGCAGTTGGGGACTAGCAGTCGAGCAGTACTTC.

The chain combines TRBV6-5 with TRBJ1-3; D perhaps matches TRBD1 (5 bases). Germline V gives CDR1 MNHEY, CDR2 SVGAGI. Between the trimmed V and J ends, which lost 2 bases and 4 bases, there was a span of 12 bases. The CDR3 consists of 15 residues. CDR3 nucleotide sequence: TGTGCCAGCAGTTACACCAGGGTATCCGGAAACACCATATATTTT. It specifies CASSYTRVSGNTIYF.

The J gene is TRBJ2-7, the V gene TRBV27; possibly TRBD1 for D (6 bases). CDR1 is MNHEY and CDR2 is SMNVEV in the germline V gene (reference sequence). The V end lost 5 bases, the J end lost 1 base, and 12 bases lay between the germline ends. The CDR3 length is 14 residues. CDR3 residues: CASSPGTHSYEQYF. DNA of the CDR3: TGTGCCAGCAGTCCGGGGACACATTCCTACGAGCAGTACTTC.

V and J are TRBV2 and TRBJ1-2; 7 positions match TRBD1. Trimming removed 7 bases from V and 6 bases from J; junction bases left unmatched: 8. The CDR3 is 13 residues long. Looked up from germline, CDR1 is SNHLY and CDR2 is FYNNEI. CDR3 sequence (DNA): TGTGCCAGCATGCAAGGGACAGAGAATGGCTACACCTTC. It translates to CASMQGTENGYTF.